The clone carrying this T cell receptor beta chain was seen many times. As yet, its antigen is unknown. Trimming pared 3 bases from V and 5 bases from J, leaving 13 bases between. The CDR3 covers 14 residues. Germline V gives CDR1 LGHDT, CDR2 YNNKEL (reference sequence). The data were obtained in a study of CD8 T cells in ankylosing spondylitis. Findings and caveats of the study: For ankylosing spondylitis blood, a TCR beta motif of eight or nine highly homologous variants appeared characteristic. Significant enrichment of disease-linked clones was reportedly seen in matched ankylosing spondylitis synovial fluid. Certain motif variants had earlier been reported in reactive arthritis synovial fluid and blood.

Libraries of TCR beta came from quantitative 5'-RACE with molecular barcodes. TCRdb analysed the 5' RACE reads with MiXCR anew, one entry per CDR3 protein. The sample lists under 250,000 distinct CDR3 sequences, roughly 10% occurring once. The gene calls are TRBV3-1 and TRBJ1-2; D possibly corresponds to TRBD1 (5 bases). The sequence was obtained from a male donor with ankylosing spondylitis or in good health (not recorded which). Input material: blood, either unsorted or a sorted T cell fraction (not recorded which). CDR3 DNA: TGTGCCAGCAGCCACCTAGGGGAAGGTTATGGCTACACCTTC. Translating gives CASSHLGEGYGYTF.